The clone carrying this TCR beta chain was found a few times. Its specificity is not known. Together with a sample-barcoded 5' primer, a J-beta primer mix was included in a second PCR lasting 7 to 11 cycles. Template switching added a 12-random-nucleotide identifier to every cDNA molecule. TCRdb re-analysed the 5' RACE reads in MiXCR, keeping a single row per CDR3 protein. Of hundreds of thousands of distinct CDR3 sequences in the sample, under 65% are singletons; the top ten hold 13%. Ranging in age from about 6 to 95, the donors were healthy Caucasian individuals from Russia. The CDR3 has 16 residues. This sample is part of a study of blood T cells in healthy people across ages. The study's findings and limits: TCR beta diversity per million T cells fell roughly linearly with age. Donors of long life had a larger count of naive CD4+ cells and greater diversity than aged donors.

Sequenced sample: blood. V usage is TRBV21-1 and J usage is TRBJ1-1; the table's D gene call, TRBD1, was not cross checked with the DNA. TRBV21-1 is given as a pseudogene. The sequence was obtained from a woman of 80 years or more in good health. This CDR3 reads CASSTGQGAANTEAFF. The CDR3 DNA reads TGTGCCAGCAGCACCGGACAGGGGGCTGCGAACACTGAAGCTTTCTTT.